The present T cell receptor (beta chain) was sequenced within a study of regulatory T cells in long-lasting Graves disease (dated by TCRdb to about 2021). Background for the entire study: Antithyroid drugs had been taken for less than 3 months by newly diagnosed Graves' disease patients. Peripheral blood TCR sequencing and RNA sequencing compared persistent Graves' disease patients with newly diagnosed Graves' disease patients. The study was conducted in China and was registered as a clinical trial. A total of roughly 35 samples underwent TCR sequencing: about 13 from persistent and roughly 20 from newly diagnosed Graves' disease patients. Paper-wide results and their limitations: Compared with newly diagnosed patients, patients with persistent Graves' disease had lower TCR Shannon entropy and fewer highly expanded clones, which suggests clonal expansion. A larger number of public clonotypes was shared among persistent patients (more than 2,500) than among newly diagnosed patients (about 990). The study examined only peripheral blood because the primary lesion, thyroid tissue, could not be accessed. The authors noted that the small sample size was a limitation that may lower accuracy. Persistent disease showed preferential use of TRBV28, TRBJ1-2 and TRBJ2-5, whereas newly diagnosed disease favored TRBV20-1 and TRBJ2-1. Sequencing and analysis were limited to the TCR beta chain.

The intended sense of this specimen's time point label: newly diagnosed GD, antithyroid drugs for less than 3 months. For both TCR sequencing and RNA sequencing, RNA was extracted from PBMCs using TRIzol. The diagnosis of Graves' disease followed American Thyroid Association guidelines. Recruitment of patients was carried out at an endocrinology department in Xi'an, China. Each patient gave approximately 10 milliliters of peripheral blood, collected in an EDTA anticoagulant tube. Ficoll Paque Plus density gradient separation was used to isolate PBMCs, and no further T cell sorting was done. An Agilent 2100 Bioanalyzer and agarose gel were used to check RNA quality, while a NanoDrop 2000 measured RNA concentration. In its sample, this clonotype was seen many times. Its antigen is still unknown. Within one base of it there is no much larger clone, and no base qualities were kept. Libraries were built with multiplex PCR. These reads were obtained on an Illumina HiSeq 4000. TCR beta libraries were built with iRepertoire HTBI primers and Arm-PCR amplification of CDR3 regions. PCR products were gel purified before sequencing. From the authors' description of their analysis: Across samples, 55 to 80 TRBV and around 15 TRBJ segments were identified and used for gene usage analysis of CDR3 amino acid clonotypes. COPE and FqMerger were used to merge the filtered high-quality paired reads into contigs. BLAST was used to align contigs to the IMGT TRBV, TRBD and TRBJ reference genes, and CDR3 was defined following IMGT. Clonotypes above 0.1% frequency were classified as highly expanded clones. Shannon entropy served as the measure of repertoire diversity, while the Gini coefficient captured V-J evenness. Public clonotypes were defined as clonotypes shared by more than one individual. TCRdb itself trimmed the public reads at Q25 with fastp, ran MiXCR and retained productive beta chains. Rows are combined by CDR3 protein, so each entry shows the most common genes and DNA. TCRdb assigned the V and J calls; the authors' analysis was not used. A total of 400,000 to 500,000 distinct CDR3 sequences appear in this sample, 16% of them only once. Together, the top ten hold about 25% of the sample.

The V and J ends are trimmed by 2 bases and 3 bases, leaving 14 bases between them. The germline V gene provides CDR1 SQVTM and CDR2 ANQGSEA. The CDR3 contains 15 residues, cysteine and phenylalanine counted. The only DNA kept is the CDR3, 45 bases in frame from the first base. These records were also assigned to another study, of T cells in Graves' hyperthyroidism and ophthalmopathy. In that second paper, the authors write: Graves' hyperthyroidism was defined as stable when no progression to ophthalmopathy occurred over 18 months of follow-up. Hyperthyroidism patients were newly diagnosed, with disease duration under 2 months, and aged 18 to 65 years. Exclusion was applied to patients with uncontrolled infections, other autoimmune diseases, pregnancy or lactation. Clinical symptoms, serum thyroxine and TRAb, thyroid ultrasound, and orbital computed tomography formed the basis for the diagnoses. For the first round of RT-PCR on the TCR CDR3, the HTBI primer set was used together with the Qiagen OneStep RT-PCR kit. Blood samples also contained most of the expanded thyroid clonotypes (frequency above 0.001), which suggests that blood repertoires may reflect thyroid immune responses. Ophthalmopathy was separated from stable hyperthyroidism by a 13 V-J signature model, with just over 85% sensitivity and around 81% specificity obtained in cross-validation and 80%/75% obtained in testing. During validation, the model predicted progression to ophthalmopathy a median of around six months ahead of onset, with more than 60% sensitivity and roughly 75% specificity. TCR V-J signatures able to tell the groups apart were searched for in a discovery cohort of some 97 patients, of whom 43 had Graves' ophthalmopathy and roughly 59 had stable Graves' hyperthyroidism. Whether ophthalmopathy could be predicted prospectively was tested in an independent validation cohort made up of under 20 hyperthyroidism patients plus 17 patients who later progressed to ophthalmopathy. The approximately 98 discovery patients were randomly divided into training and test sets at a 7:3 ratio. In about 6 Graves' hyperthyroidism patients, the study also compared T-cell repertoires from thyroid tissue with T-cell repertoires from blood. Following sampling, methimazole starting at 30 mg daily was given to hyperthyroidism patients, and high-dose intravenous methylprednisolone was given to ophthalmopathy patients. Libraries were constructed in a second round of multiplex PCR, after which size selection and purification were carried out. Libraries were sequenced paired-end with 100 bp reads on an Illumina HiSeq2000. Raw data were processed with SOAPnuke, discarding reads with adapters, uncalled bases, mean Phred below 15, or no exact constant-primer or identifier match. High-quality paired reads were merged with COPE v1.2.5, and unique nucleotide sequences were defined as clonotypes. MiTCR v1.1 was used to align clonotypes to the IMGT TRBV, TRBD and TRBJ reference segments. Only V-J combinations with frequency above 0.0001, covering 99.2% of repertoires, were analysed. A TCS score was defined as the ratio of F50 (clonal expansion) to E x V (chaos), with BLOSUM62-based TCRdist applied between CDR3 peptides within each V-J. Welch's t-statistics and random forest reduced approximately 520 V-J features to roughly 13, which were used in a naive Bayes classifier (R e1071). Sample size was not statistically predetermined, and blinding of investigators to group allocation was not performed. TCR Vbeta CDR3 sequencing of 135 peripheral blood samples (roughly 43 ophthalmopathy, over 70 hyperthyroidism and approximately 17 progressor patients) is reported in the paper.

The material was peripheral blood mononuclear cells (PBMCs), obtained at new diagnosis, from a patient treated with antithyroid drugs. This TCR derives from a woman between 18 and 30 years old with Graves disease. Donor details come from another sample of the same person, matched by shared clones. Here the chain combines TRBV29-1 and TRBJ2-1; a tentative D match to TRBD2 spans 5 bases. The sequenced DNA: TGCAGCGTTGAACCCCCGGGAAGAAACTACAATGAGCAGTTCTTC. Translated, it gives CSVEPPGRNYNEQFF.